The next 2 T cell receptor beta chains were all read from a single sample in a study of blood T cell repertoires in COVID-19. Measured with immunoSEQ multiplex PCR; TCRdb has only the in-frame clones, and not every one. The repertoire has 300,000 to 450,000 clones, over 85% of them found once; the top ten carry 3.9%. The sample consisted of peripheral blood. The receptor source for this set is a woman aged 55-70 years with COVID-19, enrolled during active disease.

V is TRBV7-8 and J is TRBJ2-4, with D possibly TRBD1 on 6 matching bases. The CDR3 covers 14 residues. Trimming cost V 0 bases and J 6 bases, with 9 bases left between them. Germline CDR1 reads SGHVS; CDR2 reads FQNEAQ. The CDR3 region has the DNA TGTGCCAGCAGCTTAGCGGCCAGGGGAAACATTCAGTACTTC. It is translated as CASSLAARGNIQYF.

The chain is built from TRBV2 and TRBJ1-4, with D possibly matching TRBD1 (5 bases). The germline V and J ends were trimmed by 6 bases and 0 bases, with 14 bases remaining between them. Germline V gene lookup returns CDR1 SNHLY and CDR2 FYNNEI. The CDR3 has 16 amino acids. CDR3 nucleotides: TGTGCCAGCAGAAAATTTGACAGCGCAACTAATGAAAAACTGTTTTTT. This codes for CASRKFDSATNEKLFF.